Below are 7 T cell receptor beta chains sequenced from a single sample in a study of vaccination effects on CD4 cells after COVID-19. These receptors lack a known antigen. Before sequencing, viral peptide pools were used by the ViraFEST assay to expand antigen-specific CD4+ T cells. Subsequent to a culture period of under twelve days, CD4+ T cells were isolated. Two doses of either BNT162b2 or mRNA-1273 were given to each participant. Assay: immunoSEQ multiplex PCR; the TCRdb copy retains only in-frame clones and omits some. Here the sample spans approximately 30,000 clones, 70% to 75% being singletons. The material sequenced was CD4+ T cells from PBMCs cultured with HCoV-NL63 spike peptides, taken after COVID-19 vaccination. The origin of the receptors is a human donor who received a COVID-19 vaccine.

By proportion, this clone is medium-sized. The chain is built from TRBV7-9 and TRBJ1-6, with TRBD1 matching 10 bases. This CDR3 spans 16 amino acids. Unmatched junction bases numbered 9, after V lost 5 bases and J lost 8 bases. Per germline, CDR1 SEHNR and CDR2 FQNEAQ (reference sequence). The CDR3 loop reads CASSGRGQGSHSPLHF. The CDR3 DNA sequence: TGTGCCAGCAGCGGCAGGGGACAGGGGAGCCATTCACCCCTCCACTTT.

This clone was seen a few times. Here the CDR3 DNA reads TGTGCCAGCAGTTCCGAAGTCCGATTAGCCCAGCATTTT. As protein: CASSSEVRLAQHF. The J gene is TRBJ1-5, the V gene TRBV12-3 or TRBV12-4; D unresolved. The CDR3 loop spans 13 amino acids. The ends were cut back, 4 bases at V and 11 bases at J, with 15 bases in the middle.

The chain carries TRBV12-3 or TRBV12-4 and TRBJ2-4; D remains ambiguous. V dropped 1 base and J dropped 8 bases, with 3 bases sitting between them. The CDR3 consists of 11 residues. CDR3: CASSLGDIQYF. Here the CDR3 DNA reads TGTGCCAGCAGTTTAGGAGACATTCAGTACTTC.

The chain couples TRBV28 to TRBJ1-1, with D possibly TRBD1 on 5 matching bases. The CDR3 covers 14 residues. Between the trimmed V and J ends, which lost 7 bases and 2 bases, there was a span of 14 bases. Germline CDR1 reads MDHEN; CDR2 reads SYDVKM. CDR3 sequence: CASNSGQGNTEAFF. The CDR3 nucleotides are TGTGCCAGCAATTCCGGCCAGGGTAACACTGAAGCTTTCTTT.

The count of this clone is one. J is TRBJ2-1 and V is TRBV6-1; D possibly corresponds to TRBD1 (6 bases). The length of the CDR3 is 16 residues. Trimming pared 2 bases from V and 0 bases from J, leaving 11 bases between. CDR1 and CDR2 from the germline V gene are MNHNS and SASEGT. CDR3 DNA: TGTGCCAGCAGTGAAAGAGTCAGGGGCTCCTACAATGAGCAGTTCTTC. Translated: CASSERVRGSYNEQFF.

V and J are TRBV10-3 and TRBJ2-2; a weak D match, TRBD1 (6 bases). In germline, CDR1 is ENHRY, CDR2 SYGVKD. Trimming took off 3 bases at V and 2 bases at J, with 13 bases between the two ends. The CDR3 covers 16 residues. The CDR3 sequence is CAISDRQVINTGELFF. Written as DNA, the CDR3 is TGTGCCATCAGTGACAGACAGGTGATAAACACCGGGGAGCTGTTTTTT.

This rearrangement joins TRBV11-2 to TRBJ1-2; TRBD1 agrees at 10 bases. The CDR3 is 16 amino acids. With 5 bases clipped from V and 5 bases from J, the junction kept 11 bases outside the gene matches. Germline V gives CDR1 SGHAT, CDR2 FQNNGV. CDR3 nucleotides: TGTGCCAGCAGCGCAGACAGGGGGCAATTGGGATATGGCTACACCTTC. Translated: CASSADRGQLGYGYTF.